The 26 T cell receptor beta chains below were found in one sample sequenced in a study of cytomegalovirus exposure and HLA in healthy donors. Repertoires were generated with immunoSEQ multiplex PCR, while TCRdb's copy carries only in-frame clones and drops some. The sample has around 98,000 clones, roughly 87% seen once. Sequencing was carried out using PBMCs. The origin of the receptors is a man aged 18 to 29 in good health and CMV-seropositive.

A few counts support this clone. The chain links TRBV15 to TRBJ1-4; no clear D gene. The germline V gene encodes CDR1 LNHNV and CDR2 YYDKDF (reference sequence). V lost 0 bases to trimming and J lost 4 bases, with 6 bases between them. The CDR3 is 14 amino acids. The CDR3 DNA is TGTGCCACCAGCAGAGATTACAGTAATGAAAAACTGTTTTTT. Its protein product is CATSRDYSNEKLFF.

CDR3 protein: CSVEGTVMNTEAFF. CDR3 nucleotide sequence: TGCAGCGTTGAGGGGACAGTCATGAACACTGAAGCTTTCTTT. The chain uses TRBV29-1 and TRBJ1-1, with 7 bases aligning to TRBD1. Germline V gives CDR1 SQVTM, CDR2 ANQGSEA. The ends lost 3 bases at V and 0 bases at J; junction bases unmatched: 4. CDR3 size: 14 residues.

V is TRBV11-3 and J is TRBJ2-7, with D perhaps TRBD1 (6 bases). The CDR3 runs to 17 residues. The V gene's germline CDR1 is SGHNT and CDR2 YENEEA. V shed 5 bases and J shed 0 bases, with 20 bases lying between them. CDR3 amino acids: CASSPSPGQRDSYEQYF. The CDR3 coding sequence is TGTGCCAGCAGCCCCTCCCCTGGACAGAGAGACTCCTACGAGCAGTACTTC.

This chain links TRBV28 with TRBJ1-3; D uncertain. This CDR3 has 15 residues. Trimming left V 3 bases short and J 0 bases short, with 9 bases between. Germline V gives CDR1 MDHEN, CDR2 SYDVKM. The CDR3 loop reads CASSLSVSSGNTIYF. The CDR3 bases are TGTGCCAGCAGTTTGTCAGTAAGCTCTGGAAACACCATATATTTT.

V is TRBV4-3 and J is TRBJ2-1; 7 bases match TRBD1. Germline V gives CDR1 LGHNA, CDR2 YSLEER. The ends lost 0 bases at V and 5 bases at J; junction bases unmatched: 7. The CDR3 is 16 residues long. The CDR3 coding sequence is TGCGCCAGCAGCCAAGATCTTTGGACAGGCAACAATGAGCAGTTCTTC. Its protein product is CASSQDLWTGNNEQFF.

J is TRBJ2-5 and V is TRBV18; D uncertain. V gave up 0 bases and J gave up 2 bases, with 7 bases separating them. The germline V gene encodes CDR1 KGHSH and CDR2 LQKENI. The CDR3 runs to 14 residues. CDR3 loop: CASSPPPGQETQYF. CDR3 DNA: TGTGCCAGCTCACCACCGCCAGGACAAGAGACCCAGTACTTC.

This clone was detected once. V is TRBV7-3 and J is TRBJ2-3, with D perhaps TRBD2 (6 bases). Trimming took 5 bases from V and 1 from J, leaving 19 bases between them. The CDR3 totals 17 residues. Germline lookup yields CDR1 SGHTA and CDR2 FQGTGA. CDR3 sequence: CASSKDPLARGTDTQYF. The CDR3 region has the DNA TGTGCCAGCAGCAAAGACCCTCTAGCGAGAGGCACAGATACGCAGTATTTT.

This clone has a count of ten or more. The chain uses TRBV4-3 and TRBJ2-7; 7 nucleotides align to TRBD2. The CDR3 runs to 16 residues. V lost 3 bases to trimming and J lost 2 bases; unmatched junction nucleotides: 10. Per the germline V gene, CDR1 is LGHNA and CDR2 is YSLEER. The CDR3 here is CASSHHGPSGTYEQYF. The DNA of the CDR3 is TGCGCCAGCAGCCATCACGGGCCTAGCGGAACCTACGAGCAGTACTTC.

This clone turned up a few times. The chain joins TRBV7-2 to TRBJ2-1, with 10 bases identical to TRBD1. The CDR3 has 15 amino acids. Germline assignment: CDR1 SGHTA and CDR2 FQGNSA. V trimming: 6 bases; J trimming: 7 bases; junction bases outside the gene matches: 9. The CDR3 reads CASRKWTGGANEQFF. The CDR3 DNA is TGTGCCAGCAGGAAATGGACAGGGGGGGCGAATGAGCAGTTCTTC.

The V call is TRBV5-6, the J call TRBJ1-5; unclear D gene. CDR3 size: 17 residues. Trimming left V 1 base short and J 0 bases short, with 14 bases between. Germline CDR1 reads SGHDT; CDR2 reads YYEEEE. In nucleotides, the CDR3 is TGTGCCAGCAGCTTGTGGAGTTACCCTTATAGCAATCAGCCCCAGCATTTT. Protein product: CASSLWSYPYSNQPQHF.

This clone has only a few counts. The V and J genes are TRBV5-6 and TRBJ1-4; TRBD1 agrees at 7 bases. The CDR3 has 15 amino acids. The V segment lost 4 bases and the J segment 5 bases; nucleotides outside the gene matches: 8. The germline CDR1 and CDR2 sequences are SGHDT and YYEEEE. The CDR3 region is CASSHGTELNEKLFF. The CDR3 bases are TGTGCCAGCAGCCACGGGACAGAGTTAAATGAAAAACTGTTTTTT.

There are a few counts of this clone. The V gene is TRBV5-1, the J gene TRBJ2-5; D is possibly TRBD2 (7 bases). Germline values: CDR1 SGHRS, CDR2 YFSETQ. The length of the CDR3 is 16 residues. V shed 1 base and J shed 3 bases, with 16 bases lying between them. The CDR3 region has the DNA TGCGCCAGCAGCTTGCAGGGAGGGGGAATCGAAGAGACCCAGTACTTC. Translating gives CASSLQGGGIEETQYF. Full variable domain (missing parts from reference TRBV5-1 and TRBJ2-5): KAGVTQTPRYLIKTRGQQVTLSCSPISGHRSVSWYQQTPGQGLQFLFEYFSETQRNKGNFPGRFSGRQFSNSRSEMNVSTLELGDSALYLCASSLQGGGIEETQYFGPGTRLLVL.

The chain couples TRBV18 to TRBJ2-7; no clear D. This CDR3 is 13 amino acids long. Germline V gene data show CDR1 as KGHSH and CDR2 as LQKENI. Trimming took 0 bases from V and 6 from J, leaving 9 bases between them. This chain's CDR3 is CASSPPGLTEQYF. The CDR3 nucleotides read TGTGCCAGCTCACCACCCGGTTTAACCGAGCAGTACTTC.

The chain carries TRBV10-3 and TRBJ1-5; 7 bases align to TRBD1. The CDR3 sequence is 14 residues long. Germline CDR1 is ENHRY and CDR2 is SYGVKD. The junction had 8 bases not matched to a gene; V was cut back by 6 bases and J by 6 bases. The CDR3 nucleotides read TGTGCCATCAGCGAGGACAGGTCGGCTCAGCCCCAGCATTTT. Translation: CAISEDRSAQPQHF.

The chain recombines TRBV5-1 with TRBJ2-3; a possible D gene is TRBD2 (6 bases). Trimming removed 4 bases at V and 2 bases at J, with 11 bases between. In germline, CDR1 is SGHRS, CDR2 YFSETQ. This CDR3 has 14 residues. CDR3: CASSPGLNTDTQYF. For the CDR3, the DNA is TGCGCCAGCAGCCCGGGACTCAACACAGATACGCAGTATTTT.

The J gene is TRBJ2-1, the V gene TRBV5-6; TRBD1 agrees at 7 bases. There are 15 residues in the CDR3. J lost 3 bases, V lost 7 bases, and 10 bases had no gene match. CDR1 and CDR2 from the germline V gene are SGHDT and YYEEEE. For the CDR3, the DNA is TGTGCCAGCGGTGATAGGACAGGAGTCTACAATGAGCAGTTCTTC. Its protein is CASGDRTGVYNEQFF.

The chain employs TRBV19 and TRBJ1-5, with a weak D call TRBD1 (6 bases). This CDR3 contains 13 residues. V was shortened by 5 bases and J by 7 bases, with 12 bases between the two germline ends. CDR1 is LNHDA, CDR2 SQIVND, per germline (reference sequence). Written as DNA, the CDR3 is TGTGCCAGTAGTCAACAGGGTTTACAGCCCCAGCATTTT. This gives the protein CASSQQGLQPQHF.

The chain recombines TRBV7-2 with TRBJ1-1; 7 nucleotides align to TRBD1. This CDR3 has 16 residues. Germline-derived CDR1 and CDR2 are SGHTA and FQGNSA. V lost 2 bases and J lost 1; bases outside the gene matches: 7. The DNA for the CDR3 is TGTGCCAGCAGCTTATGGGGACAGAATTCGAACACTGAAGCTTTCTTT. Its protein product is CASSLWGQNSNTEAFF.

This chain joins TRBV29-1 and TRBJ1-3, with 10 bases aligning to TRBD1. The CDR3 consists of 16 residues. Germline CDR1 and CDR2: SQVTM and ANQGSEA. Trimming removed 5 bases from V and 0 bases from J; junction bases left unmatched: 7. The CDR3 loop reads CSVWDRGRDSGNTIYF. CDR3 coding DNA: TGCAGCGTTTGGGACAGGGGAAGGGACTCTGGAAACACCATATATTTT.

This chain links TRBV9 with TRBJ2-1; D is possibly TRBD2 (7 bases). The CDR3 extends over 17 amino acids. V lost 3 bases and J 8 bases, leaving 24 bases between the germline ends. CDR1 and CDR2 from the germline V gene are SGDLS and YYNGEE. The DNA for the CDR3 is TGTGCCAGCAGCGAGACAACTTCGGGGGGCCCTTTGGATGAGCAGTTCTTC. Translation: CASSETTSGGPLDEQFF.

This clone was seen a handful of times. This chain connects TRBV7-2 to TRBJ2-2; D is unclear. CDR3 length equals 12 residues. The germline V gene has CDR1 SGHTA and CDR2 FQGNSA. V gave up 4 bases and J gave up 7 bases, with 7 bases separating them. The CDR3 DNA reads TGTGCCAGCAGCTCGTCCAGCGGGGAGCTGTTTTTT. The encoded protein is CASSSSSGELFF.

V is TRBV6-1 and J is TRBJ1-2; 9 bases line up with TRBD1. The ends lost 3 bases at V and 7 bases at J; junction bases unmatched: 6. The CDR3 runs to 14 residues. From germline, CDR1 is MNHNS and CDR2 SASEGT. CDR3: CASSEGQGLSGYTF. The CDR3 DNA is TGTGCCAGCAGTGAGGGACAGGGATTAAGTGGCTACACCTTC.

The genes are TRBV7-9 and TRBJ1-4; D remains unclear. The germline gives CDR1 SEHNR, CDR2 FQNEAQ (reference sequence). V lost 5 bases and J 13 bases, leaving 14 bases between the germline ends. This CDR3 is 12 amino acids long. The CDR3 DNA follows: TGTGCCAGCAGCCCCACATCCGGGTTACTGTTTTTT. Encoded protein: CASSPTSGLLFF.

The J gene is TRBJ2-3, the V gene TRBV11-3; 9 bases agree with TRBD2. The trim removed 3 bases at V and 3 bases at J, leaving 7 bases unmatched. The CDR3 is made up of 16 amino acids. Germline CDR1 is SGHNT and CDR2 is YENEEA. The chain's CDR3 is CASSFGREGQTDTQYF. In nucleotides, the CDR3 is TGTGCCAGCAGCTTCGGGCGGGAGGGCCAAACAGATACGCAGTATTTT.

The chain recombines TRBV9 with TRBJ2-5; weak D call: TRBD2 (6 bases). Germline CDR1 is SGDLS and CDR2 is YYNGEE. There are 15 residues in the CDR3. Trimming cost V 0 bases and J 4 bases, with 13 bases left between them. The CDR3 region is CASSVGAGRTETQYF. The CDR3 nucleotides are TGTGCCAGCAGCGTAGGGGCAGGGAGGACAGAGACCCAGTACTTC.

This clone was recorded only once. This chain joins TRBV4-3 and TRBJ2-2, with no clear D. Trimming cost V 0 bases and J 5 bases, with 10 bases left between them. Germline CDR1 reads LGHNA; CDR2 reads YSLEER. The CDR3 loop spans 15 amino acids. CDR3 region: CASSQDRAQTGELFF. For the CDR3, the DNA is TGCGCCAGCAGCCAAGATCGAGCGCAGACCGGGGAGCTGTTTTTT.